A selection of T cell receptor beta chains follows, all from one sample in a study of cytomegalovirus exposure and HLA in healthy donors. Only in-frame clones appear in the TCRdb table, and some are missing; sequencing was by immunoSEQ multiplex PCR. The data contain fewer than 200,000 clones, roughly 90% of them singletons. Material for sequencing was PBMCs. All receptors come from a boy aged 2-9 years in good health and CMV-seronegative. Both conserved end residues are part of each CDR3. The D gene is left open where the match is weak. Rows may omit the clone size; those that give it use once, few, many or a size class.

-	TRBV27	-	TRBJ2-1	CASSPDSYNEQFF	TGTGCCAGCAGTCCTGACTCGTACAATGAGCAGTTCTTC
-	TRBV9	-	TRBJ1-2	CASSIGWGDERGYTF	TGTGCCAGCAGCATAGGATGGGGGGACGAACGAGGCTACACCTTC
-	TRBV6-6	-	TRBJ1-1	CASTHRGRGNTEAFF	TGTGCCAGCACCCACCGGGGCAGGGGAAACACTGAAGCTTTCTTT
-	TRBV2	-	TRBJ1-2	CASMGRPNYGYTF	TGTGCCAGCATGGGCAGGCCTAACTATGGCTACACCTTC
-	TRBV7-3	-	TRBJ2-3	CASSLSGGLLVPDTQYF	TGTGCCAGCAGCTTAAGCGGGGGCCTCCTAGTTCCAGATACGCAGTATTTT
-	TRBV6-5	few	TRBJ1-3	CASSYRNTIYF	TGTGCCAGCAGTTATCGGAACACCATATATTTT
-	TRBV28	-	TRBJ2-6	CASRSRGSGANVLTF	TGTGCCAGCAGGTCAAGGGGGTCCGGGGCCAACGTCCTGACTTTC
-	TRBV7-9	-	TRBJ1-3	CASSQKGAPSGNTIYF	TGTGCCAGCAGCCAGAAAGGGGCTCCCTCTGGAAACACCATATATTTT
-	TRBV10-3	-	TRBJ2-3	CAISEKGHTDTQYF	TGTGCCATCAGTGAGAAGGGGCACACAGATACGCAGTATTTT
TRBD2	TRBV25-1	once	TRBJ2-7	CASSESGGSYEQYF	TGTGCCAGCAGTGAATCGGGGGGATCCTACGAGCAGTACTTC
TRBD1	TRBV5-1	-	TRBJ1-1	CASSLGPTGVSTEAFF	TGCGCCAGCAGCTTGGGCCCAACAGGGGTAAGCACTGAAGCTTTCTTT
TRBD1	TRBV11-1	-	TRBJ1-1	CASSLAGAGGTEAFF	TGTGCCAGCAGCTTAGCGGGGGCAGGGGGCACTGAAGCTTTCTTT
TRBD1	TRBV5-1	-	TRBJ2-1	CASSLGDRNEQFF	TGCGCCAGCAGCTTGGGGGACAGAAATGAGCAGTTCTTC
TRBD2	TRBV9	-	TRBJ2-7	CASSSSGGRGEQYF	TGTGCCAGCAGCTCCTCGGGAGGGCGGGGCGAGCAGTACTTC
-	TRBV5-6	-	TRBJ1-2	CASSLKRLERGGYTF	TGTGCCAGCAGCTTAAAGCGTCTGGAAAGGGGTGGCTACACCTTC
-	TRBV19	-	TRBJ2-1	CASSIDSGGWGSYNEQFF	TGTGCCAGTAGTATAGACTCCGGGGGTTGGGGCTCCTACAATGAGCAGTTCTTC
TRBD1	TRBV30	-	TRBJ2-7	CAWSVRPGGTYEQYF	TGTGCCTGGAGTGTACGGCCAGGGGGCACCTACGAGCAGTACTTC
TRBD1	TRBV10-3	-	TRBJ1-2	CAISEGDRNYGYTF	TGTGCCATCAGTGAGGGGGACAGGAACTATGGCTACACCTTC
TRBD2	TRBV29-1	-	TRBJ2-3	CSSGLLRGTDTQYF	TGCAGTAGCGGGCTCCTCCGGGGCACAGATACGCAGTATTTT
-	TRBV15	once	TRBJ2-1	CATSRVRGLYNEQFF	TGTGCCACCAGCAGAGTCCGAGGACTTTACAATGAGCAGTTCTTC
TRBD1	TRBV28	-	TRBJ2-7	CASSDPTGVWEQYF	TGTGCCAGCAGTGATCCGACAGGGGTGTGGGAGCAGTACTTC
TRBD1	TRBV25-1	-	TRBJ2-7	CASSETGVGEQYF	TGTGCCAGCAGTGAAACAGGGGTAGGCGAGCAGTACTTC
TRBD1	TRBV28	-	TRBJ1-1	CASSLPDRGRTEAFF	TGTGCCAGCAGTTTACCGGACAGGGGGAGGACTGAAGCTTTCTTT
-	TRBV10-2	few	TRBJ2-7	CASSAQKTYEQYF	TGCGCCAGCAGCGCTCAGAAGACCTACGAGCAGTACTTC
TRBD1	TRBV7-3	once	TRBJ1-1	CASSRTPGQANTEAFF	TGTGCCAGCAGCCGCACTCCGGGACAGGCCAACACTGAAGCTTTCTTT
TRBD1	TRBV27	-	TRBJ1-6	CASSSGQGSSPLHF	TGTGCCAGCAGTTCGGGACAGGGCTCTTCCCCCCTCCACTTT
TRBD1	TRBV2	-	TRBJ2-1	CASSLGQAPYNEQFF	TGTGCCAGCAGCCTGGGACAGGCTCCCTACAATGAGCAGTTCTTC
TRBD1	TRBV5-1	-	TRBJ1-4	CASSLMGQGKEKLFF	TGCGCCAGCAGCTTGATGGGACAGGGGAAGGAAAAACTGTTTTTT
-	TRBV23-1	-	TRBJ1-1	CASSQSLATEAFF	TGCGCCAGCAGTCAATCGTTGGCCACTGAAGCTTTCTTT
-	TRBV19	-	TRBJ1-5	CASSTTGELIQPQHF	TGTGCCAGTAGTACCACCGGGGAGTTGATTCAGCCCCAGCATTTT
TRBD2	TRBV28	-	TRBJ2-3	CASSSYPGTSGGLRPDTQYF	TGTGCCAGCAGTTCCTATCCGGGGACTAGCGGGGGCCTCCGTCCAGATACGCAGTATTTT
TRBD1	TRBV19	-	TRBJ1-2	CASSFGQVNYGYTF	TGTGCCAGTAGTTTTGGACAGGTTAACTATGGCTACACCTTC
-	TRBV6-5	-	TRBJ1-2	CASRLPGVGGYTF	TGTGCCAGCAGACTACCAGGGGTTGGCGGCTACACCTTC
-	TRBV7-8	-	TRBJ2-7	CASSLELAGSYEQYF	TGTGCCAGCAGCTTAGAACTAGCTGGGAGCTACGAGCAGTACTTC
-	TRBV28	-	TRBJ2-3	CASSFVTSGTDTQYF	TGTGCCAGCAGTTTCGTAACTAGTGGGACAGATACGCAGTATTTT
TRBD1	TRBV5-1	-	TRBJ2-5	CASSFRPPDRGQETQYF	TGCGCCAGCAGCTTTAGGCCCCCGGACAGGGGGCAAGAGACCCAGTACTTC
TRBD1	TRBV7-3	-	TRBJ2-6	CATSDRDVLSGANVLTF	TGTGCCACCTCCGACAGGGACGTCCTCTCTGGGGCCAACGTCCTGACTTTC
-	TRBV11-2	-	TRBJ1-5	CASSPGTSPYSNQPQHF	TGTGCCAGCAGCCCTGGGACATCCCCTTATAGCAATCAGCCCCAGCATTTT